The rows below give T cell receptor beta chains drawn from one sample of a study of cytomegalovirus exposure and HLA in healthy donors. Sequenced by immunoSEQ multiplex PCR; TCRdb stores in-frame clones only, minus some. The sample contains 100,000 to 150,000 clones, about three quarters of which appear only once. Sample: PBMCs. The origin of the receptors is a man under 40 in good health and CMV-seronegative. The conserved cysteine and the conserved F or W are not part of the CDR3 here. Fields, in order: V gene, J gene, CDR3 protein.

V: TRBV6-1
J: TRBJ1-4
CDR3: ASLRDRVDEKLF

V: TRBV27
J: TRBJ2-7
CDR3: ASSSTGLTYEQY

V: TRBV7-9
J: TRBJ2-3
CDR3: ASSQGQGVVGDTQY

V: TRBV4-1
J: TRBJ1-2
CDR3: ASSQSGQSTGGAGYT

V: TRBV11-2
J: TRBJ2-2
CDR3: ASSTRGGQGTGELF

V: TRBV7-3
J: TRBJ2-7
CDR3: ASSLRRGRFDEQY

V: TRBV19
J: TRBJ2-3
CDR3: ASSIVAGVSTDTQY

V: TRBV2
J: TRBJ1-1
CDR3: ASSRDRARTEAF

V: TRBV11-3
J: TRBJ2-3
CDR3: ASSLQGTDTQY

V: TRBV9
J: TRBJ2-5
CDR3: ASSVRGLNGETQY

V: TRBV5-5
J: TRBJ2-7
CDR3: ASSLLRVSYEQY

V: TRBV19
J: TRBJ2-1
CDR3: ASSMRWGGGNEQF

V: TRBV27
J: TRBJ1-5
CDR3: ASSFGTPTGDQPQH

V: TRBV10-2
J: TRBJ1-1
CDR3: ASSLYRGRTEAF

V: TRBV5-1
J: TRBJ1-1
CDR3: ASSLTGGHLPEAF

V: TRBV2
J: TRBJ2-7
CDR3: ASSPNRGDEQY

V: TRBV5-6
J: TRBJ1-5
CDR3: ASSGRGHRNQPQH

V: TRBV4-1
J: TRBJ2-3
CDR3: ASSQLAGDTDTQY

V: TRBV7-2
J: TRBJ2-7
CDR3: ASSLVSVTGYSYEQY

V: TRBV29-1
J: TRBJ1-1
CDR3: SAAEGTDTEAF

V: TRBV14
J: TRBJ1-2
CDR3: ASSQVGGAHYGYT

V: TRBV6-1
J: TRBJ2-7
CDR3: ASSDSSPPEQY

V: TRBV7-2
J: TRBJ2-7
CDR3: ASSFIATGVSEQY

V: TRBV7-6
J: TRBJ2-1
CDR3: ASSPLRNEQF

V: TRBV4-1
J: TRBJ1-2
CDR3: ASSQGTGGYT

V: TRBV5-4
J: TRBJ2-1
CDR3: ASSLGGGYEQF

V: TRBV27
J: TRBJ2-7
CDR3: ASSNSPLAGLYEQY